The rows below give T cell receptor beta chains drawn from one sample of a study of cytomegalovirus exposure and HLA in healthy donors. The table came from immunoSEQ multiplex PCR; TCRdb's copy has only in-frame clones and leaves some out. The data contain more than 85,000 clones, more than 65% of them seen just once; the ten biggest clones take up roughly 8.2%. The source material was PBMCs. Source of these receptors: a man aged 40-50 years in good health and CMV-seropositive. CDR3s include the opening cysteine and the closing phenylalanine or tryptophan. The D gene is left open where the match is weak. Part of the rows lack a size; the others show once, few, many or a class for expanded clones.

CDR3 DNA,CDR3 protein,D gene,V gene,clone size,J gene
TGTGCCAGCAGCAGACATAGCAATCAGCCCCAGCATTTT,CASSRHSNQPQHF,.,TRBV7-2,.,TRBJ1-5
TGTGCCAGCAGTTTACGGCCTAGTAATTACAATGAGCAGTTCTTC,CASSLRPSNYNEQFF,.,TRBV27,.,TRBJ2-1
TGTGCCAGCAGCTACGTAAGGACAGAAGGGGACCAGTACTTC,CASSYVRTEGDQYF,.,TRBV7-9,.,TRBJ2-5
TGCAGCGTTGGGGGACCATTAGGACAGGGGTCTGGCTACACCTTC,CSVGGPLGQGSGYTF,TRBD1,TRBV29-1,few,TRBJ1-2
TGTGCCAGCAGTGAAGGGACAGGGGGACGTGGAAACACCATATATTTT,CASSEGTGGRGNTIYF,TRBD1,TRBV2,once,TRBJ1-3
TGCGCCAGCAGCCAATCCACGGGACAGGTTTACGAGCAGTACTTC,CASSQSTGQVYEQYF,TRBD1,TRBV4-3,.,TRBJ2-7
TGTGCCAGCAGCTTAGGGGGACAGCTCTATGGCTACACCTTC,CASSLGGQLYGYTF,TRBD1,TRBV11-2,.,TRBJ1-2
TGTGCCAGCAGTCCCAGGGAAATTACCACTGAAGCTTTCTTT,CASSPREITTEAFF,.,TRBV6-5,.,TRBJ1-1
TGTGCCAGCAGCCCCGAGGGAGGGTATGGCTACACCTTC,CASSPEGGYGYTF,.,TRBV7-3,.,TRBJ1-2
TGTGCCAGTAGGAAACAAAATTCACCCCTCCACTTT,CASRKQNSPLHF,.,TRBV19,.,TRBJ1-6
TGTGCCAGCAGTCCATACAGGGGTGGCTACACCTTC,CASSPYRGGYTF,TRBD1,TRBV28,.,TRBJ1-2
TGTGCCAGCAGCCAAGATGCGGGGGGCCTCTACGAGCAGTACTTC,CASSQDAGGLYEQYF,TRBD2,TRBV4-2,.,TRBJ2-7
TGTGCCAGCAGCTTGTGGGGACAGGGGTTCTCTGGAAACACCATATATTTT,CASSLWGQGFSGNTIYF,TRBD1,TRBV5-6,few,TRBJ1-3
TGTGCCAGCAGCTTAAGGGGGCTCGGTACGCAGTATTTT,CASSLRGLGTQYF,TRBD1,TRBV5-8,.,TRBJ2-3
TGTGCCAGCAGCGTGGGACAGGGGGCCTACGAGCAGTACTTC,CASSVGQGAYEQYF,TRBD1,TRBV7-8,.,TRBJ2-7
TGTGCCAGCAGCGTCGCAGTGAACACTGAAGCTTTCTTT,CASSVAVNTEAFF,.,TRBV7-3,.,TRBJ1-1
TGTGCCAGCAGCGTACGAGTAGAATCATACAATGAGCAGTTCTTC,CASSVRVESYNEQFF,.,TRBV9,.,TRBJ2-1
TGCGCCAGCAGCTTGAGTCCACTAGCAGGCGGGGAGCTGTTTTTT,CASSLSPLAGGELFF,.,TRBV5-1,.,TRBJ2-2
TGTGCCAGCAGTTTATCCAGGGGACGGGGTGTGCCCCAGCATTTT,CASSLSRGRGVPQHF,.,TRBV28,few,TRBJ1-5
TGTGCCAGCAGTGCCCCAGGGACAGGGGCGGGTGGCTACACCTTC,CASSAPGTGAGGYTF,TRBD1,TRBV28,.,TRBJ1-2
TGCGCCAGCAGCCTCTGGACTAGCGGGAGGGGGGAGACCCAGTACTTC,CASSLWTSGRGETQYF,TRBD2,TRBV5-1,.,TRBJ2-5
TGTGCCACCAGAGAGTGGCTAGCGGGAGACAATGAGCAGTTCTTC,CATREWLAGDNEQFF,TRBD2,TRBV15,.,TRBJ2-1
TGTGCCTGGAGTAACAGGGGTACCGGGGAGCTGTTTTTT,CAWSNRGTGELFF,TRBD1,TRBV30,.,TRBJ2-2
TGTGCCAGCAGTGCCGGGACAGGGGGAATCTACGGCTACACCTTC,CASSAGTGGIYGYTF,TRBD1,TRBV6-1,.,TRBJ1-2
TGTGCCAGCAGCACCCGGACTAGCGGGACGTACAATGAGCAGTTCTTC,CASSTRTSGTYNEQFF,TRBD2,TRBV7-2,few,TRBJ2-1
TGTGCCTGGGGCCTAGGGAGCCTCTCCACAGATACGCAGTATTTT,CAWGLGSLSTDTQYF,.,TRBV30,.,TRBJ2-3
TGCGCCAGGCCGGGACTCCTGTGCGGAGAGCAGTACTTC,CARPGLLCGEQYF,.,TRBV10-2,.,TRBJ2-7
TGTGCCAGCAGCCGCCTTACAGGGCCACAGTACTTC,CASSRLTGPQYF,.,TRBV11-2,.,TRBJ2-5
TGTGCCAGCTCACTACTGACAGATCAAGAGACCCAGTACTTC,CASSLLTDQETQYF,.,TRBV18,.,TRBJ2-5
TGTGCCAGCAGCTTCGGGGGGCGCTGGGAGCAGTACTTC,CASSFGGRWEQYF,.,TRBV7-9,.,TRBJ2-7
TGTGCCAGCAGTGAAGCTAAGAGGAACACTGAAGCTTTCTTT,CASSEAKRNTEAFF,.,TRBV2,.,TRBJ1-1
TGCGCCAGCAGCCTAGGGACTAGCGGCGAGGGGGGAGAGCAGTACTTC,CASSLGTSGEGGEQYF,TRBD2,TRBV4-1,.,TRBJ2-5
TGTGCCAGCAGCCCCTTTGCGTCGGCAGATACGCAGTATTTT,CASSPFASADTQYF,.,TRBV5-4,.,TRBJ2-3
TGTGCCAGCAGCCTCTCCCTAACCTACAATGAGCAGTTCTTC,CASSLSLTYNEQFF,.,TRBV7-3,.,TRBJ2-1
TGTGCCAGTAGTGTAACAGGGGGAGTCACTGAAGCTTTCTTT,CASSVTGGVTEAFF,TRBD1,TRBV19,few,TRBJ1-1
TGCGCCAGCAGTCAATCGGGACAGCGAAACCCCTACGAGCAGTACTTC,CASSQSGQRNPYEQYF,TRBD1,TRBV23-1,few,TRBJ2-7
TGTGCCAGCAGCTCGAATCTAGCGGGGGGCACAGATACGCAGTATTTT,CASSSNLAGGTDTQYF,TRBD2,TRBV7-2,.,TRBJ2-3
TGTGCCAGCAGCTTAGAGCCTTGGACACGGAATCAGCCCCAGCATTTT,CASSLEPWTRNQPQHF,.,TRBV7-3,.,TRBJ1-5
TGTGCCAGTAGTATAACGGTCAGGGACACTGAAGCTTTCTTT,CASSITVRDTEAFF,.,TRBV19,.,TRBJ1-1
TGTGCCAGCAGTTTATCTCCGGGACTAGGCTACGAGCAGTACTTC,CASSLSPGLGYEQYF,TRBD2,TRBV27,.,TRBJ2-7
TGTGCCAGCAGCTTATCGGGGGATGAGCAGTTCTTC,CASSLSGDEQFF,.,TRBV7-6,.,TRBJ2-1
TGTGCCAGCAGTTTATACCCCGGGACAGGGAACACTGAAGCTTTCTTT,CASSLYPGTGNTEAFF,TRBD1,TRBV27,.,TRBJ1-1
TGTGCCAGCAGCTCATGGTGGCCGCCCTCCTACGAGCAGTACTTC,CASSSWWPPSYEQYF,.,TRBV5-6,few,TRBJ2-7
TGTGCCAGCGCTTGGGGGGGAAGGACTGGGGCCAACGTCCTGACTTTC,CASAWGGRTGANVLTF,TRBD2,TRBV5-8,.,TRBJ2-6
TGTGCTAGCAGCTTAGAGGGGGCATACAATGAGCAGTTCTTC,CASSLEGAYNEQFF,TRBD1,TRBV7-9,.,TRBJ2-1
TGTGCCAGCAGTTCCTCCAGGGGGCTGAGCAATCAGCCCCAGCATTTT,CASSSSRGLSNQPQHF,TRBD1,TRBV28,.,TRBJ1-5
TGTGCCAGCAGCTTAGACAGGGTCGGCAATGAGCAGTTCTTC,CASSLDRVGNEQFF,.,TRBV11-3,.,TRBJ2-1